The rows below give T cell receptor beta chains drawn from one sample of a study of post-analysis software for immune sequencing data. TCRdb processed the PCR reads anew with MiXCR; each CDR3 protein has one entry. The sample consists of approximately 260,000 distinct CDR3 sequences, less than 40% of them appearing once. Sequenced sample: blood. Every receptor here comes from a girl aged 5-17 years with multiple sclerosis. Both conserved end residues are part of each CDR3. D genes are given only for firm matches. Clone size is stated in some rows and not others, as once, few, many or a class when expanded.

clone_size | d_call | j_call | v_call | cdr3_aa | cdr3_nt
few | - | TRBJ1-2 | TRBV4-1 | CASSQDLPLGYTF | TGCGCCAGCAGCCAAGATCTACCCCTTGGCTACACCTTC
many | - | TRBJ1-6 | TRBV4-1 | CASSQGLLGSSYNSPLHF | TGCGCCAGCAGCCAAGGATTATTGGGTAGCTCCTATAATTCACCCCTCCACTTT
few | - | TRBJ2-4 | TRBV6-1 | CASSVGQPNIQYF | TGTGCCAGCAGTGTCGGACAGCCAAACATTCAGTACTTC
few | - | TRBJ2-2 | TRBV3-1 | CASSQGPPQGWGELFF | TGTGCCAGCAGCCAAGGTCCTCCCCAGGGCTGGGGGGAGCTGTTTTTT
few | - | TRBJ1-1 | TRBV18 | CASSLRDPNTEAFF | TGTGCCAGCTCACTCCGGGACCCCAACACTGAAGCTTTCTTT
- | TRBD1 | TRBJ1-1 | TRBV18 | CASSPLDRAPEAFF | TGTGCCAGCTCACCACTTGACAGGGCCCCTGAAGCTTTCTTT
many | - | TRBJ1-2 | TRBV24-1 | CATSDGTIYGYTF | TGTGCCACCAGTGATGGGACCATCTATGGCTACACCTTC
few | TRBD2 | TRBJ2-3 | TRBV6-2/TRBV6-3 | CASSYSGLAGGQGTDTQYF | TGTGCCAGCAGTTACTCTGGTCTAGCGGGAGGGCAAGGCACAGATACGCAGTATTTT
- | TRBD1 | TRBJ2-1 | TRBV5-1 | CASSYGQGGNEQFF | TGCGCCAGCAGCTACGGACAGGGGGGAAATGAGCAGTTCTTC
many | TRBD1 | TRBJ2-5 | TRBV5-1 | CASSLGTGEETQYF | TGCGCCAGCAGCTTGGGAACAGGGGAAGAGACCCAGTACTTC
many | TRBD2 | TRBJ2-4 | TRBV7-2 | CASSFSGRVGKNIQYF | TGTGCCAGCAGCTTTAGCGGGAGGGTTGGCAAAAACATTCAGTACTTC
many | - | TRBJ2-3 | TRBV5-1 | CASSLEQDTDTQYF | TGCGCCAGCAGCCTAGAACAGGACACAGATACGCAGTATTTT
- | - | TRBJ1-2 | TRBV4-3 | CASSQDPYDRNYGYTF | TGCGCCAGCAGCCAAGACCCTTATGACAGGAACTATGGCTACACCTTC
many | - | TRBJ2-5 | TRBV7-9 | CASSLAAEQETQYF | TGTGCCAGCAGCTTAGCCGCGGAGCAAGAGACCCAGTACTTC
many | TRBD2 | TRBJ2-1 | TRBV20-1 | CSARDPFPAGGTNNEQFF | TGCAGTGCTAGAGATCCGTTCCCAGCGGGAGGGACAAACAATGAGCAGTTCTTC
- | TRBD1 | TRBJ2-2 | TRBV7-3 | CASSSYRDRRNTGELFF | TGTGCCAGCAGCTCATATAGGGACAGAAGAAACACCGGGGAGCTGTTTTTT
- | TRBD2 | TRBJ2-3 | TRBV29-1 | CSVRKGLAVTDTQYF | TGCAGCGTTCGGAAGGGACTAGCGGTTACAGATACGCAGTATTTT
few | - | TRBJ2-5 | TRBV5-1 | CASSAYRDVQETQYF | TGCGCCAGCAGCGCCTACAGGGATGTACAAGAGACCCAGTACTTC
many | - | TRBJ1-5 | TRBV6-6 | CASSYTGQDNQPQHF | TGTGCCAGCAGTTATACTGGGCAGGACAATCAGCCCCAGCATTTT
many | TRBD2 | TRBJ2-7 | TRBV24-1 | CATMISLRGGYEQYF | TGTGCCACCATGATCAGCCTACGGGGGGGGTACGAGCAGTACTTC
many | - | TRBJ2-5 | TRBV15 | CATRGRNQETQYF | TGTGCCACCAGGGGCAGAAACCAAGAGACCCAGTACTTC
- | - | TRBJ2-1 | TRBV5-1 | CASSLGSVRGSYNEQFF | TGCGCCAGCAGCTTGGGGTCGGTGCGGGGCTCCTACAATGAGCAGTTCTTC
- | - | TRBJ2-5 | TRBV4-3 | CASSQERSETQYF | TGCGCCAGCAGCCAAGAGAGGAGTGAGACCCAGTACTTC
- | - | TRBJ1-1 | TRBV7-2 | CASSLTTGGEAFF | TGTGCCAGCAGCTTAACGACAGGAGGTGAAGCTTTCTTT
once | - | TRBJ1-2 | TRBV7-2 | CVSSLDPRGQGYTF | TGTGTCAGCAGCTTAGATCCGCGGGGGCAAGGCTACACCTTC
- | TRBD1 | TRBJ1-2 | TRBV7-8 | CASSPGQGAYGYTF | TGTGCCAGCAGCCCGGGACAGGGGGCTTATGGCTACACCTTC
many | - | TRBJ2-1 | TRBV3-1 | CASSQAQVYNEQFF | TGTGCCAGCAGCCAAGCCCAGGTTTACAATGAGCAGTTCTTC
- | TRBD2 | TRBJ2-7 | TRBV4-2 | CASSQGTSGGGYEQYF | TGTGCCAGCAGCCAAGGGACTAGTGGTGGAGGCTACGAGCAGTACTTC
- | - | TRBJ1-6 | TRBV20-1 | CSARPDVTQNSPLHF | TGCAGTGCTAGACCGGACGTAACACAGAATTCACCCCTCCACTTT
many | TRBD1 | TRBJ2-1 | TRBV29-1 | CSVEEGTGVSPLGKFF | TGCAGCGTTGAAGAAGGGACAGGGGTAAGCCCGTTGGGGAAGTTCTTC
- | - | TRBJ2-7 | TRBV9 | CASSPPSDRYEQYF | TGTGCCAGCAGCCCCCCCTCAGACAGGTACGAGCAGTACTTC
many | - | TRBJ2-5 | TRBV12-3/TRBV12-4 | CASSLGPGRYQETQYF | TGTGCCAGCAGTTTAGGCCCGGGACGGTACCAAGAGACCCAGTACTTC
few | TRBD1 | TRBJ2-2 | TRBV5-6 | CASSLEQGANGELFF | TGTGCCAGCAGCTTGGAGCAGGGGGCGAACGGGGAGCTGTTTTTT
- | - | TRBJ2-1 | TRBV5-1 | CASNPSEAPGQIYNEQFF | TGCGCCAGCAACCCTTCTGAAGCCCCGGGGCAGATTTACAATGAGCAGTTCTTC
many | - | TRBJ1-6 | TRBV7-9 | CASSSTSPLHF | TGTGCCAGCAGCTCCACTTCACCCCTCCACTTT
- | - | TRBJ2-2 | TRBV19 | CASSAKGGRKNTGELFF | TGTGCCAGTAGTGCGAAAGGGGGGCGGAAGAACACCGGGGAGCTGTTTTTT
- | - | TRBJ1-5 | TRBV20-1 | CSAIYSNQPQHF | TGCAGTGCTATATATAGCAATCAGCCCCAGCATTTT
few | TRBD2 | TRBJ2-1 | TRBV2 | CASSEGVLGGVSSYNEQFF | TGTGCCAGCAGTGAAGGAGTCCTGGGGGGGGTGAGCTCCTACAATGAGCAGTTCTTC